This T cell receptor (beta chain) emerged from a study of T cells in narcolepsy. Looking at the study overall: Healthy controls were enrolled alongside patients with narcolepsy type 1 or type 2. Study-wide points: HCRT-specific and TRIB2-specific autoreactive clonotypes appeared among same-patient CSF and blood CD4+ clonotypes. Reportedly, autoreactive clonotypes were serially detected in patients' blood but not controls'.

This clone is medium-sized by share. What it binds is not known. Repertoires were generated with immunoSEQ multiplex PCR, while TCRdb's copy carries only in-frame clones and drops some. Among 8,000 to 8,500 clones, about 61% were seen once, and the ten largest hold about a fifth. The CDR3 loop spans 15 amino acids. The germline V gene encodes CDR1 LGHNA and CDR2 YSLEER. Between the trimmed V and J ends, which lost 0 bases and 3 bases, there was a span of 9 bases. Specimen: CD45RA- memory CD8+ T cells from PBMCs. The TCR was taken from a human donor with narcolepsy. The rearrangement joins TRBV4-3 to TRBJ1-5; D is unclear. CDR3 in DNA: TGCGCCAGCAGCCAAGATCTGACCTCCAATCAGCCCCAGCATTTT. Amino acid sequence: CASSQDLTSNQPQHF.